This T cell receptor (beta chain) came from a study of blood T cells in healthy people across ages. Study results and caveats: Naive T cell percentage by flow cytometry tracked strongly with beta diversity. With age, beta diversity per million T cells declined roughly linearly, significantly by around 43.

As for this clonotype: As yet, its antigen is unknown.

Using a J-beta primer mix together with a sample-barcoded 5' primer, a second PCR was run for roughly 6 to 12 cycles. MiXCR, run by TCRdb on the 5' RACE reads, gives a single entry per CDR3 protein. The repertoire holds fewer than 900,000 distinct CDR3 sequences, about 52% seen once, with about 32% in the top ten. The CDR3 sequence is 14 residues long. The V and J ends lost 1 base and 4 bases respectively, with 10 bases between them. Germline assignment: CDR1 SGHTA and CDR2 FQGNSA. Caucasian individuals from Russia who were healthy and aged about 6 to 90 acted as donors. Sequenced sample: blood. The sequence was obtained from a woman between 55 and 75 years old in good health. The chain couples TRBV7-2 to TRBJ1-2, with a possible D match to TRBD1 (5 bases). In DNA, the CDR3 is TGTGCCAGCAGCTTAGTGGGACGGGCCTATGGCTACACCTTC. Protein: CASSLVGRAYGYTF.